These 2 T cell receptor beta chains were all obtained from the same sample, sequenced in a study of cytomegalovirus exposure and HLA in healthy donors. In the PCR, 60 Vbeta and 13 Jbeta primers were used. TCRdb's copy holds only in-frame clones and misses some; the assay was immunoSEQ multiplex PCR. Of 45,000 to 65,000 clones in the sample, roughly 72% are singletons; the top ten hold around 21%. Sequencing input: PBMCs. These receptors were collected from a woman aged 45-59 years in good health and CMV-seropositive.

V is TRBV6-5 and J is TRBJ1-2; D gene uncertain. CDR3 length: 15 amino acids. Germline V gene lookup returns CDR1 MNHEY and CDR2 SVGAGI. Deletions cut 0 bases from V and 4 bases from J, with 12 bases between. The CDR3 DNA sequence: TGTGCCAGCAGTTACTCTCCCGGAGTAAGCTATGGCTACACCTTC. Its translation is CASSYSPGVSYGYTF.

This clone has a single count. This chain joins TRBV19 and TRBJ2-3, with TRBD2 as a possible D gene (5 bases). V was clipped by 6 bases and J by 6 bases, with 16 bases between them. Per the germline V gene, CDR1 is LNHDA and CDR2 is SQIVND (reference sequence). The CDR3 runs to 14 residues. The DNA for the CDR3 is TGTGCCAGTAGACGACAAGCGGATTCCGATACGCAGTATTTT. Translated: CASRRQADSDTQYF.